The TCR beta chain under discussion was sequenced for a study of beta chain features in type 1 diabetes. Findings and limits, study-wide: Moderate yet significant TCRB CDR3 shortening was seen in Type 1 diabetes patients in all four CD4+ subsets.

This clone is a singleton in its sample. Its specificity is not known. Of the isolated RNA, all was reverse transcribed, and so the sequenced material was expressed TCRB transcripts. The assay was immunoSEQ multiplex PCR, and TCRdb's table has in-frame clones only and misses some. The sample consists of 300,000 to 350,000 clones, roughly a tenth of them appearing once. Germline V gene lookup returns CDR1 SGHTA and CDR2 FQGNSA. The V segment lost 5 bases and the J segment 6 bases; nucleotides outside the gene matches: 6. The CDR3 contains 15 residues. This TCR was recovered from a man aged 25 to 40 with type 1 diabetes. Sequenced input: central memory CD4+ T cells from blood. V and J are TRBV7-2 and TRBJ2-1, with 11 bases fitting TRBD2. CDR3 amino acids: CASSHSGGALNEQFF. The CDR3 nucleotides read TGTGCCAGCAGCCATAGCGGGGGGGCCCTCAATGAGCAGTTCTTC. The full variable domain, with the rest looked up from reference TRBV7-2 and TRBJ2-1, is GAGVSQSPSNKVTEKGKDVELRCDPISGHTALYWYRQSLGQGLEFLIYFQGNSAPDKSGLPSDRFSAERTGGSVSTLTIQRTQQEDSAVYLCASSHSGGALNEQFFGPGTRLTVL.